The rows below give T cell receptor beta chains drawn from one sample of a study of blood T cell repertoires in COVID-19. This table comes from immunoSEQ multiplex PCR, and its TCRdb copy is limited to in-frame clones, with some not included. The profile covers just over 150,000 clones, with 84% appearing a single time and 9.8% taken by the ten largest. Sequenced input: peripheral blood. The receptors were sampled from a woman aged 45 to 65 with acute or convalescent COVID-19. CDR3s include the opening cysteine and the closing phenylalanine or tryptophan. Each record gives: J gene, clone size, V gene, D gene, CDR3 protein, CDR3 DNA. A D gene is named only where the DNA matches it firmly. Where a row states a size, it is once, few, many or the class of an expanded clone; other rows omit it.

TRBJ1-1	-	TRBV10-2	-	CASYYSPTEAFF	TGCGCCAGCTATTACAGTCCCACTGAAGCTTTCTTT
TRBJ2-7	-	TRBV28	TRBD2	CASRPGASGRLHEQYF	TGTGCCAGCAGACCTGGGGCTAGCGGGAGGCTCCACGAGCAGTACTTC
TRBJ1-6	-	TRBV14	-	CASSRNLDSPLHF	TGTGCCAGCAGCCGAAACCTAGATTCACCCCTCCACTTT
TRBJ2-1	-	TRBV4-3	TRBD2	CASSQDQGLGEQFF	TGCGCCAGCAGCCAAGACCAAGGACTAGGTGAGCAGTTCTTC
TRBJ1-1	-	TRBV7-3	-	CASSSQGGTEAFF	TGTGCCAGCAGCTCACAGGGAGGGACTGAAGCTTTCTTT
TRBJ2-7	-	TRBV4-2	TRBD1	CASSQGVSGTGGYEQYF	TGTGCCAGCAGCCAAGGGGTCTCCGGGACAGGGGGCTACGAGCAGTACTTC
TRBJ1-6	-	TRBV7-9	-	CASSLARAGVSPLHF	TGTGCCAGCAGCTTAGCGCGGGCAGGGGTTTCACCCCTCCACTTT
TRBJ2-5	-	TRBV7-2	-	CASSLVQGSQETQYF	TGTGCCAGCAGCTTAGTCCAGGGCTCTCAAGAGACCCAGTACTTC
TRBJ2-2	-	TRBV6-5	-	CASRLRRTGELFF	TGTGCCAGCAGGTTGCGCAGGACCGGGGAGCTGTTTTTT
TRBJ1-4	-	TRBV18	-	CASSPSTTNEKLFF	TGTGCCAGCTCACCATCTACAACTAATGAAAAACTGTTTTTT
TRBJ2-1	-	TRBV19	TRBD1	CASSLSQGQRYNEQFF	TGTGCCAGTAGTCTAAGTCAGGGACAGCGATACAATGAGCAGTTCTTC
TRBJ1-6	-	TRBV19	-	CASSIAGGGSSPLHF	TGTGCCAGTAGTATAGCTGGAGGAGGGAGTTCACCCCTCCACTTT
TRBJ1-1	-	TRBV20-1	-	CSANTNTEAFF	TGCAGTGCTAATACAAACACTGAAGCTTTCTTT
TRBJ2-2	-	TRBV3-1/TRBV3-2	TRBD2	CASSLSGGASGELFF	TGTGCCAGCAGCCTGAGCGGGGGGGCGTCCGGGGAGCTGTTTTTT
TRBJ2-7	-	TRBV2	-	CASSEQAGKVLF	TGTGCCAGCAGTGAACAAGCAGGGAAAGTACTCTTC
TRBJ1-2	-	TRBV28	TRBD1	CASGDRGYGYTF	TGTGCCAGCGGGGACAGGGGCTATGGCTACACCTTC
TRBJ1-4	once	TRBV18	-	CASSTKWGATNEKLFF	TGTGCCAGCTCAACGAAATGGGGGGCAACTAATGAAAAACTGTTTTTT
TRBJ2-1	-	TRBV4-2	TRBD2	CASSRTGGPDEQFF	TGTGCCAGCAGCCGAACGGGAGGGCCAGATGAGCAGTTCTTC
TRBJ1-5	-	TRBV28	TRBD1	CASSLGRGRGQPQHF	TGTGCCAGCAGTTTGGGCAGGGGGCGCGGTCAGCCCCAGCATTTT
TRBJ2-3	-	TRBV9	TRBD2	CASSEQGLLAGRTDTQYF	TGTGCCAGCAGCGAACAGGGTTTGCTAGCGGGTCGCACAGATACGCAGTATTTT
TRBJ1-4	-	TRBV9	TRBD1	CASSRQPLQGTREKLFF	TGTGCCAGCAGCCGACAACCTCTACAGGGGACAAGGGAAAAACTGTTTTTT
TRBJ2-5	-	TRBV6-2/TRBV6-3	TRBD2	CASSHPEWTSGSEETQYF	TGTGCCAGCAGCCACCCCGAATGGACTAGCGGGAGTGAGGAGACCCAGTACTTC